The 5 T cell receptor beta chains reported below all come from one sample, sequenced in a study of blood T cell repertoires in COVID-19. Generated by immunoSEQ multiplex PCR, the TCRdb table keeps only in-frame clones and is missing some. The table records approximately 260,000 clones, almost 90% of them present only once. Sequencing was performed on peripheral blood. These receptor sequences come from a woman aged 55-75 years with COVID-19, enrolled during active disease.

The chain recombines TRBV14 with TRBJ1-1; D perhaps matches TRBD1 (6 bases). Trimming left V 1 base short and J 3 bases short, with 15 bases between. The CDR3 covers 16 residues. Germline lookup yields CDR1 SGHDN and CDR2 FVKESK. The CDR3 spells CASSQAYRGAHTEAFF. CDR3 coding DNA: TGTGCCAGCAGCCAAGCGTATCGGGGGGCACACACTGAAGCTTTCTTT.

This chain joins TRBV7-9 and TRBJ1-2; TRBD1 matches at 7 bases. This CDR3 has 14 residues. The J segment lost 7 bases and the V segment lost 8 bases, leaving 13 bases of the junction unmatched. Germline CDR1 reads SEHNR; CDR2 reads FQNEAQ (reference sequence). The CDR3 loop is CASLRGQGSFGYTF. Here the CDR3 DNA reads TGTGCCAGCCTGAGGGGGCAGGGGTCTTTTGGCTACACCTTC. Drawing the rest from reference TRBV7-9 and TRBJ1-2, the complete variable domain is DTGVSQNPRHKITKRGQNVTFRCDPISEHNRLYWYRQTLGQGPEFLTYFQNEAQLEKSRLLSDRFSAERPKGSFSTLEIQRTEQGDSAMYLCASLRGQGSFGYTFGSGTRLTVV.

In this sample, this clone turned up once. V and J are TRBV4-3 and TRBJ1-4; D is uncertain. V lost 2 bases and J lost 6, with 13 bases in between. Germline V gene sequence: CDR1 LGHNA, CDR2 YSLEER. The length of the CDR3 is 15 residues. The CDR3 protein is CASSQFPAQDEKLFF. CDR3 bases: TGCGCCAGCAGCCAATTCCCCGCTCAGGATGAAAAACTGTTTTTT.

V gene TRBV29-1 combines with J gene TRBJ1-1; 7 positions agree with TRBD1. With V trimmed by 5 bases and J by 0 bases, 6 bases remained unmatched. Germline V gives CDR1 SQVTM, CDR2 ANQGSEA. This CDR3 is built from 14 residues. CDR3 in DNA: TGCAGCGTTTGGCAGGGGGACGTGAACACTGAAGCTTTCTTT. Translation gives CSVWQGDVNTEAFF.

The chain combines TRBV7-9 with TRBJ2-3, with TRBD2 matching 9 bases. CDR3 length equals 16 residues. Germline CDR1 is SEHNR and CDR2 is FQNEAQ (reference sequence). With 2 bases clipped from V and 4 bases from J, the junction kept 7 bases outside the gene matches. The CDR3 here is CASSLTGGGAADTQYF. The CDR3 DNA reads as TGTGCCAGCAGCTTAACCGGCGGGGGGGCAGCAGATACGCAGTATTTT.